A single sample gave rise to the 30 T cell receptor beta chains below, sequenced in a study of OX40 agonist ivuxolimab in advanced cancers. Assay used: immunoSEQ multiplex PCR; TCRdb lists only in-frame clones, some missing. The data show about 85,000 clones, with about nine tenths seen just once and 0.3% to 0.4% held by the top ten. Sequenced here: CD4+ or CD8+ T cells sorted from blood, sampled in a trial of the OX40 agonist ivuxolimab. These receptors were obtained from an adult with an advanced solid tumor such as melanoma, head and neck, liver or kidney cancer.

The V gene is TRBV2, the J gene TRBJ2-2, with 9 bases matching TRBD1. The junction had 6 bases not matched to a gene; V was cut back by 6 bases and J by 7 bases. The CDR3 is 14 residues long. Germline V gives CDR1 SNHLY, CDR2 FYNNEI. Here the CDR3 reads CASRGQGGFGELFF. CDR3 DNA: TGTGCCAGCAGGGGACAGGGAGGATTCGGGGAGCTGTTTTTT.

The V call is TRBV6-5, the J call TRBJ2-1; the match to TRBD1 covers 8 bases. The CDR3 spans 15 residues. V trimming: 4 bases; J trimming: 7 bases; junction bases outside the gene matches: 9. Germline V gives CDR1 MNHEY, CDR2 SVGAGI. The DNA of the CDR3 is TGTGCCAGCAGTTTATCAGGGGGCCTAGGGAATGAGCAGTTCTTC. It codes for CASSLSGGLGNEQFF.

This rearrangement joins TRBV5-1 to TRBJ2-7; 8 nucleotides agree with TRBD2. The CDR3 is made up of 15 amino acids. With V trimmed by 4 bases and J by 6 bases, 12 bases remained unmatched. CDR1 and CDR2 (germline): SGHRS, YFSETQ. CDR3 sequence (DNA): TGCGCCAGCAGCACCTCCGGGACTAGTAGCGGCGAGCAGTACTTC. Protein: CASSTSGTSSGEQYF.

V gene TRBV6-5 combines with J gene TRBJ1-2; TRBD1 might be the D (5 bases). This CDR3 spans 13 amino acids. V lost 4 bases and J 8 bases, leaving 14 bases between the germline ends. Germline V gene data show CDR1 as MNHEY and CDR2 as SVGAGI. The CDR3 DNA follows: TGTGCCAGCAGTTTCCAGGGTATAAAGGGCTACACCTTC. Residues: CASSFQGIKGYTF.

The chain combines TRBV6-5 with TRBJ2-1, with 10 positions matching TRBD1. Germline V lookup: CDR1 MNHEY, CDR2 SVGAGI. J lost 7 bases, V lost 2 bases, and 8 bases had no gene match. The CDR3 length is 16 residues. The CDR3 loop reads CASSYRDRGRRNEQFF. DNA for the CDR3: TGTGCCAGCAGTTACCGTGACAGGGGGCGCCGGAATGAGCAGTTCTTC.

The rearrangement joins TRBV2 to TRBJ2-3; no firm D call. The germline V and J ends were trimmed by 9 bases and 3 bases, with 7 bases remaining between them. This CDR3 is built from 11 residues. The germline gives CDR1 SNHLY, CDR2 FYNNEI. CDR3 bases: TGTGCCAGTGCAGGTACAGATACGCAGTATTTT. As protein: CASAGTDTQYF.

V is TRBV2 and J is TRBJ1-3; D is ambiguous. With 4 bases removed from V and 4 bases from J, the gap between germline ends came to 14 bases. This CDR3 contains 15 residues. The V gene's germline CDR1 is SNHLY and CDR2 FYNNEI. The CDR3 loop is CASSGRGWSGNTIYF. In DNA, the CDR3 is TGTGCCAGCAGTGGTCGCGGTTGGTCCGGAAACACCATATATTTT.

The CDR3 region is CASSLYGTGGFDQPQHF. DNA for the CDR3: TGTGCCAGCAGTTTATACGGGACAGGGGGCTTCGATCAGCCCCAGCATTTT. The J gene is TRBJ1-5, the V gene TRBV28, with TRBD1 matching 12 bases. V was pared by 1 base and J by 5 bases, with 6 bases of the junction left unmatched. Germline V gene lookup returns CDR1 MDHEN and CDR2 SYDVKM. CDR3 length: 17 residues.

The genes are TRBV7-2 and TRBJ2-3, with TRBD2 matching over 14 bases. The trim removed 3 bases at V and 0 bases at J, leaving 5 bases unmatched. Germline loops: CDR1 SGHTA, CDR2 FQGNSA. CDR3 length: 18 amino acids. CDR3 amino acids: CASSLVRLAGGSTDTQYF. The CDR3 DNA sequence: TGTGCCAGCAGCTTGGTTCGACTAGCGGGGGGGAGCACAGATACGCAGTATTTT.

A remark on this clone: Sequence at one end of the junction differs from germline and may be a read error. In DNA form, the CDR3 reads TGTGCCAGCAGCCCGGGGACAGGGAGGGACAATGGGATACACTTC. It is translated as CASSPGTGRDNGIHF. This chain uses TRBV7-9 with TRBJ2-7; TRBD1 matches at 9 bases. Germline V gives CDR1 SEHNR, CDR2 FQNEAQ (reference sequence). The CDR3 is made up of 15 amino acids.

V usage is TRBV21-1 and J usage is TRBJ2-7. TRBV21-1 is designated a pseudogene. The CDR3 consists of 18 residues. The CDR3 DNA reads as TGTGCCAGCAGCACGAAATCCGAGGAAAAGGGTGTCGGCTACGAGCAGTACTTC. This translates into CASSTKSEEKGVGYEQYF.

The chain couples TRBV28 to TRBJ1-5; weak D call: TRBD1 (6 bases). CDR1 is MDHEN, CDR2 SYDVKM, per germline. The CDR3 runs to 15 residues. Trimming stripped 6 bases from V and 4 bases from J, with 16 bases between. CDR3 DNA sequence: TGTGCCAGCAGAACCGGGAGCAGGGGTAATCAGCCCCAGCATTTT. It encodes CASRTGSRGNQPQHF.

Here the CDR3 reads CASSQRTGEITGELFF. The CDR3 nucleotides read TGCGCCAGCAGCCAAAGGACAGGGGAAATCACCGGGGAGCTGTTTTTT. This chain connects TRBV5-1 to TRBJ2-2; 9 bases match TRBD1. Germline-derived CDR1 and CDR2 are SGHRS and YFSETQ. V lost 4 bases to trimming and J lost 4 bases; unmatched junction nucleotides: 8. The CDR3 length is 16 residues.

The chain recombines TRBV23-1 with TRBJ2-7; D unresolved. TRBV23-1 is treated as an ORF (open reading frame) with a function not yet certain. CDR3 size: 14 residues. The V end was cut by 2 bases, the J end by 3 bases, with 11 bases between. CDR3 DNA sequence: TGCGCCAGCAGTCAACATAGTCAGGACTACGAGCAGTACTTC. This translates into CASSQHSQDYEQYF.

A single count supports this clone. The rearrangement uses TRBV28 and TRBJ2-3; possible D gene TRBD2, 6 bases. Deletions cut 6 bases from V and 4 bases from J, with 23 bases between. The CDR3 runs 17 residues. Germline CDR1 and CDR2: MDHEN and SYDVKM. The CDR3 nucleotides are TGTGCCAGCAGCCCAGGCAACGTAGCCTCGGGAGCAGATACGCAGTATTTT. Its translation: CASSPGNVASGADTQYF.

The rearrangement uses TRBV9 and TRBJ2-1; tentative D call: TRBD1 (6 bases). The CDR3 runs to 15 residues. V lost 3 bases, J lost 4 bases, and 14 bases lay in between. Germline V gives CDR1 SGDLS, CDR2 YYNGEE. As DNA, the CDR3 is TGTGCCAGCAGCGGGACGGGACATACTTACAATGAGCAGTTCTTC. Translated, it gives CASSGTGHTYNEQFF.

This CDR3 reads CASSAYRGYTF. CDR3 DNA sequence: TGTGCCAGCAGCGCCTATCGGGGCTACACCTTC. This chain links TRBV7-3 with TRBJ1-2, with unresolved D. CDR3 length equals 11 residues. Germline V gene data show CDR1 as SGHTA and CDR2 as FQGTGA. Trimming removed 5 bases at V and 8 bases at J, with 9 bases between.

This chain links TRBV5-1 with TRBJ2-2; 8 bases fit TRBD1. Unmatched junction bases numbered 8, after V lost 6 bases and J lost 7 bases. This CDR3 has 14 residues. From germline, CDR1 is SGHRS and CDR2 YFSETQ. The CDR3: CASKFQGAVGELFF. CDR3 DNA sequence: TGCGCCAGCAAATTCCAGGGGGCGGTCGGGGAGCTGTTTTTT.

The rearrangement links TRBV6-6 to TRBJ1-1, with D unresolved. The length of the CDR3 is 13 residues. Germline assignment: CDR1 MNHNY and CDR2 SVGAGI (reference sequence). V was trimmed by 6 bases and J by 5 bases, leaving 13 bases between them. For the CDR3, the DNA is TGTGCCAGCAGCTCATTACCGGGGACTGAAGCTTTCTTT. Translation gives CASSSLPGTEAFF.

Of note for this clone: The identical CDR3 is also encoded by other nucleotide sequences in the sample. The V and J genes are TRBV28 and TRBJ1-2; 8 bases are a match to TRBD1. The V segment lost 5 bases and the J segment 8 bases; nucleotides outside the gene matches: 4. The CDR3 has 12 residues. Per the germline V gene, CDR1 is MDHEN and CDR2 is SYDVKM. The CDR3 DNA reads TGTGCCAGCAGTCTTACAGGGGGAGGCTACACCTTC. It translates to CASSLTGGGYTF.

The CDR3 sequence is CASRISGAGTDTQYF. In DNA form, the CDR3 reads TGTGCCAGCAGAATTAGCGGGGCTGGAACAGATACGCAGTATTTT. The rearrangement joins TRBV5-6 to TRBJ2-3, with 8 nucleotides matching TRBD2. The trim removed 5 bases at V and 3 bases at J, leaving 8 bases unmatched. In germline, CDR1 is SGHDT, CDR2 YYEEEE. The CDR3 loop spans 15 amino acids.

The gene calls are TRBV5-1 and TRBJ1-2; TRBD1 matches 8 bases. The V segment lost 3 bases and the J segment 3 bases; nucleotides outside the gene matches: 1. CDR3 length: 13 amino acids. CDR1 is SGHRS and CDR2 is YFSETQ in the germline V gene. Written as DNA, the CDR3 is TGCGCCAGCAGCTCACAGGGGGACTATGGCTACACCTTC. It is translated as CASSSQGDYGYTF. The full variable domain, completed using reference TRBV5-1 and TRBJ1-2, is KAGVTQTPRYLIKTRGQQVTLSCSPISGHRSVSWYQQTPGQGLQFLFEYFSETQRNKGNFPGRFSGRQFSNSRSEMNVSTLELGDSALYLCASSSQGDYGYTFGSGTRLTVV.

CDR3 DNA sequence: TGTGCCAGCAGTTACTTAAACCGACGGGCCTGGGGCTACACCTTC. Translation: CASSYLNRRAWGYTF. The chain couples TRBV6-5 to TRBJ1-2, with D unclear. The V gene lost 1 base and the J gene lost 8 bases, with 17 bases spanning the gap. Germline V CDR1 and CDR2: MNHEY, SVGAGI. This CDR3 comprises 15 residues.

The chain carries TRBV11-2 and TRBJ1-3; a weak D match, TRBD1 (5 bases). Germline CDR1 SGHAT, CDR2 FQNNGV. The germline V and J ends were trimmed by 1 base and 1 base, with 14 bases remaining between them. There are 17 residues in the CDR3. CDR3 region: CASSLGGAAHSGNTIYF. The DNA of the CDR3 is TGTGCCAGCAGCTTAGGCGGGGCAGCACATTCTGGAAACACCATATATTTT.

This chain joins TRBV19 and TRBJ1-3, with D uncertain. CDR3 length equals 15 residues. Looked up from germline, CDR1 is LNHDA and CDR2 is SQIVND (reference sequence). Trimming cost V 4 bases and J 0 bases, with 10 bases left between them. CDR3 sequence (DNA): TGTGCCAGTAGTACCCGACGGAGCTCTGGAAACACCATATATTTT. Residues: CASSTRRSSGNTIYF.

V gene TRBV7-8 combines with J gene TRBJ2-1; tentative D call: TRBD2 (5 bases). Germline values: CDR1 SGHVS, CDR2 FQNEAQ. The CDR3 totals 16 residues. V was cut by 1 base and J by 6 bases, with 16 bases left in between. The CDR3 DNA reads TGTGCCAGCAGCTTAGTACGTATCCTAGCTGCCAATGAGCAGTTCTTC. The encoded protein is CASSLVRILAANEQFF.

CDR3 DNA sequence: TGTGCCAGCAAGGCCAACACAGATACGCAGTATTTT. Translated: CASKANTDTQYF. The V call is TRBV28, the J call TRBJ2-3; D gene ambiguous. CDR1 MDHEN and CDR2 SYDVKM come from the germline V gene. V dropped 7 bases and J dropped 2 bases, with 7 bases sitting between them. The CDR3 has 12 amino acids.

The genes are TRBV6-5 and TRBJ2-4, with D perhaps TRBD2 (6 bases). CDR3 length equals 14 residues. V was cut by 7 bases and J by 6 bases, with 16 bases left in between. From germline, CDR1 is MNHEY and CDR2 SVGAGI. The CDR3 DNA follows: TGTGCCAGCATGGGTAGCGGACTGGGAAACATTCAGTACTTC. Translated, it gives CASMGSGLGNIQYF.

The V call is TRBV28, the J call TRBJ2-3; 8 positions match TRBD1. CDR3 length equals 15 residues. V lost 4 bases to trimming and J lost 2 bases; unmatched junction nucleotides: 5. From germline, CDR1 is MDHEN and CDR2 SYDVKM. The CDR3 sequence is CASSSGTGYTDTQYF. CDR3 DNA sequence: TGTGCCAGCAGTTCCGGGACAGGATACACAGATACGCAGTATTTT.

This chain links TRBV6-5 with TRBJ1-1, with D unclear. Trimming stripped 2 bases from V and 0 bases from J, with 7 bases between. The CDR3 runs 14 residues. From germline, CDR1 is MNHEY and CDR2 SVGAGI. Written as DNA, the CDR3 is TGTGCCAGCAGTTACATGAACATGAACACTGAAGCTTTCTTT. This sequence encodes CASSYMNMNTEAFF.